This section outlines one T cell receptor (beta chain) sequence together with its context. This clonotype has a handful of counts. It lacks a known antigen. Per-nucleotide qualities are absent, and no much larger clonotype sits a single base away. These data originate in a study of post-analysis software for immune sequencing data (dated by TCRdb to the mid-2010s). Turning to the overall study: Relapsing-remitting, secondary progressive and progressive-relapsing multiple sclerosis were recorded as disease courses, and subtype annotation was lacking for some patients. Patient repertoires were compared against 11 previously published healthy control repertoires from donors aged roughly 6 to 26 years. A subset of samples was prepared in parallel using single-end sample barcoding, then pooled and co-amplified after Illumina adapter ligation. The research as a whole found: Significantly higher frequencies in patients than in controls were found for roughly 5 TRBV segments, including TRBV5-6, TRBV5-1 and TRBV20-1. The multiple sclerosis patient group was slightly younger than the control group. Direct clustering with F measure showed strong co-clustering of samples prepared in the same batch, prompting a batch-effect correction. Significantly lower normalized Chao1 diversity was found in multiple sclerosis patients than in controls, suggesting substantial peripheral T-cell clonal expansion.

Libraries were constructed by PCR. The sequencer listed for this sample is Illumina HiSeq 2500. Unique molecular identifiers were incorporated into TCR beta cDNA libraries to reduce PCR and sequencing biases. Every 1 to 10 million input T cells yielded some 500,000 cDNA molecules, meaning each molecule approximated one T cell. Patient libraries were prepared and sequenced with the same protocol used for the earlier healthy control dataset. Within a given batch, samples were prepared together, multiplexed and sequenced on the same HiSeq lane. The authors' pipeline ran thus. MIGEC handled the raw barcoded reads, throwing out single-read molecular identifier groups before consensus assembly and CDR3 extraction. Clonotype tables were post-analysed with VDJtools, normalizing diversity by down-sampling all datasets to the smallest sample size. In repertoire overlap clustering, CDR3 amino acid sequences, but not nucleotide sequences, were matched to correct batch-related cross-sample contamination. Through fastp at Q25 and MiXCR, TCRdb rebuilt clones from the public reads, retaining in-frame beta chains. Rows are unified per CDR3 protein, each entry keeping the most common DNA and genes. The V and J calls follow TCRdb's processing rather than the paper's. For this sample there are over 150,000 distinct CDR3 sequences; about 29% appear just once. The top ten hold 1.5% of the sample.

To demonstrate the VDJtools post-analysis software, the study profiled TCR beta repertoires from the peripheral blood of around 13 young patients with multiple sclerosis. Multiple sclerosis patients were children and adolescents aged roughly 6 to 15 years. Taken from cysteine to phenylalanine, the CDR3 has 13 residues. The CDR3 DNA has 39 bases and is translated from base 1. Between the V and J ends, shortened by 5 bases and 5 bases respectively, the junction contains 10 bases. Sequencing was carried out using blood. The rearrangement joined TRBV12-3 or TRBV12-4 to TRBJ1-5; the D gene is not confidently resolved. The TCR comes from a girl between 10 and 17 years old with multiple sclerosis. The CDR3 reads CASSRTVDQPQHF. The nucleotide sequence reads as follows: TGTGCCAGCAGTCGGACGGTAGATCAGCCCCAGCATTTT.